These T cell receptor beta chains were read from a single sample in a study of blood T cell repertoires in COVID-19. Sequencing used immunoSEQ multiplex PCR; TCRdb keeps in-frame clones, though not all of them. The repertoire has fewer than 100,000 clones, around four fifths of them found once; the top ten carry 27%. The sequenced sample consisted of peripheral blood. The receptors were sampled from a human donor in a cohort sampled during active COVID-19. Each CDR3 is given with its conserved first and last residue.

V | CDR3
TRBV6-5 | CASSRGQGVGQPQHF
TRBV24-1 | CATSDRTSGDYTDTQYF
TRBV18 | CASSPSRGGNEQFF
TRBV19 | CASRPGQERYGYTF
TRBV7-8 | CASSPRTEGARGYTF
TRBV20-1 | CSARGGTEAFF
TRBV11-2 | CASSSGSAGELFF
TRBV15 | CATSRGRGPSNEQFF
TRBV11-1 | CASSPRLAGTGELFF
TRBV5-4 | CASSPGLARTDTQYF
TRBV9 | CASSVGRNRVDEQYF
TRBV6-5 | CASRRISDYGYTF
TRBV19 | CASSMTVQSSYEQYF
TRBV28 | CASYSGTTSYEQYF
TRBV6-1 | CASSEAGGVDEQFF
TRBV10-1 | CASSESFSGGQETQYF
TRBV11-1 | CASSLNSPTGELFF
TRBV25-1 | CASSERTSGGASYNEQFF
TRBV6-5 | CASSQGSGYTF
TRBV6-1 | CASRSGGTIYF
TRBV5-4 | CASRWDRDSPLHF
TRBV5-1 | CASSPETGSLDTQYF
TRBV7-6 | CASSPPAGVGDTQYF
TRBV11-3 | CASSLGRQGRPSNEQFF
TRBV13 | CASSLDSREAFF
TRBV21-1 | CASSKVGRQETQYF
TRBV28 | CASRGTAQETQYF
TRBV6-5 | CASRGTGGDGYTF
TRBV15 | CATSRWGQGVSNQPQHF
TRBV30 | CAWSKTSRQETQYF
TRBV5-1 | CASSLEAGVTDTQYF
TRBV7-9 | CASSFYNGQGTDQPQHF
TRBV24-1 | CATSASGSAEAFF
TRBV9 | CASSASPGGGLTDTQYF
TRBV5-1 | CASSLRQGADEQYF
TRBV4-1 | CASSHLSYNEQFF
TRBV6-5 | CASSYSAGANSPLHF
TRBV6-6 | CASSYSYTGELFF
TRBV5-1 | CASSLGRNTFSYNEQFF
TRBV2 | CASSEAFSGTGRYEQYF
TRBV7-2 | CASSLLGRDYEQYF
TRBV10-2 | CASSELGRGSPLHF
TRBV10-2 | CASKLAGGHTDTQYF
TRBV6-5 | CASGTADTQYF
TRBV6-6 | CASRATHRGSYEQYF